The 16 T cell receptor beta chains presented below share a single source sample, sequenced in a study of shared clonotypes between healthy human individuals. Sequencing was performed with immunoSEQ multiplex PCR; in TCRdb, only in-frame clones are kept and a portion is missing. The sample yields some 2,400,000 clones, roughly 95% seen once. The sample was naive CD4+ T cells sorted from blood. Noted subset: CD45RA+ positively selected. Source of these receptors: a man aged 18-30 years in good health.

This clone came up once. This chain links TRBV30 with TRBJ1-4; TRBD1 matches 9 bases. The CDR3 loop spans 17 amino acids. V lost 2 bases, J lost 5 bases, and 12 bases stayed unmatched. Per germline, CDR1 GTSNPN and CDR2 SVGIG (reference sequence). The CDR3 DNA reads TGTGCCTGGAGTCCCGCCGGGACAGGGAGGCCAAATGAAAAACTGTTTTTT. This sequence encodes CAWSPAGTGRPNEKLFF.

The rearrangement uses TRBV28 and TRBJ1-4; TRBD1 aligns across 9 bases. J gave up 6 bases and V 7 bases, and 9 bases lay outside the gene matches. CDR1 and CDR2 (germline): MDHEN, SYDVKM. This CDR3 is built from 15 residues. This chain's CDR3 is CASKGQGVRHEKLFF. DNA of the CDR3: TGTGCCAGCAAGGGACAGGGCGTCCGGCATGAAAAACTGTTTTTT.

V gene TRBV5-1 combines with J gene TRBJ2-7; no reliable D call. V lost 2 bases to trimming and J lost 2 bases, with 8 bases between them. The length of the CDR3 is 13 residues. Germline CDR1 SGHRS, CDR2 YFSETQ. The CDR3 region has the DNA TGCGCCAGCAGCTTTCTGTCAGCCTACGAGCAGTACTTC. Protein sequence: CASSFLSAYEQYF. The full variable domain, with the rest looked up from reference TRBV5-1 and TRBJ2-7, is KAGVTQTPRYLIKTRGQQVTLSCSPISGHRSVSWYQQTPGQGLQFLFEYFSETQRNKGNFPGRFSGRQFSNSRSEMNVSTLELGDSALYLCASSFLSAYEQYFGPGTRLTVT.

The chain uses TRBV30 and TRBJ2-7, with D possibly TRBD2 on 5 matching bases. V dropped 1 base and J dropped 4 bases, with 11 bases sitting between them. Germline loops: CDR1 GTSNPN, CDR2 SVGIG (reference sequence). CDR3 length equals 13 residues. The DNA for the CDR3 is TGTGCCTGGAGTGCGGGGTTGCAGTACGAGCAGTACTTC. Its protein is CAWSAGLQYEQYF.

The V gene is TRBV29-1, the J gene TRBJ2-3, with TRBD2 matching over 10 bases. This CDR3 contains 14 residues. Germline trimming cut 4 bases from V and 6 bases from J; bases unmatched to any gene: 7. Germline V gives CDR1 SQVTM, CDR2 ANQGSEA. The CDR3 DNA is TGCAGCGTTGTGGCTAGCGGGGGCCTGGATACGCAGTATTTT. Translating it yields CSVVASGGLDTQYF.

The J gene is TRBJ2-3, the V gene TRBV6-4; the match to TRBD1 covers 12 bases. The germline CDR1 and CDR2 sequences are MRHNA and SNTAGT. After removal of 6 bases from V and 5 bases from J, the junction contained 6 bases not matched to a gene. This CDR3 is built from 15 residues. CDR3: CASRAGTGGVDTQYF. The CDR3 nucleotides read TGTGCCAGCAGGGCCGGGACAGGGGGCGTAGATACGCAGTATTTT.

This clone was counted a single time. The rearrangement links TRBV28 to TRBJ1-6; maybe TRBD1 (5 bases). Per the germline V gene, CDR1 is MDHEN and CDR2 is SYDVKM. Trimming removed 4 bases at V and 9 bases at J, with 16 bases between. This CDR3 comprises 15 residues. The CDR3 here is CASSSPRGGASPLHF. CDR3 nucleotides: TGTGCCAGCAGTTCCCCCCGGGGCGGCGCTTCACCCCTCCACTTT.

V gene TRBV2 combines with J gene TRBJ1-1; D uncertain. Trimming cost V 8 bases and J 3 bases, with 7 bases left between them. CDR1 SNHLY and CDR2 FYNNEI come from the germline V gene. This CDR3 has 11 amino acids. CDR3 amino acids: CASLRDTEAFF. CDR3 bases: TGTGCCAGCCTGCGGGACACTGAAGCTTTCTTT.

This rearrangement joins TRBV4-3 to TRBJ2-3; D might be TRBD2 (7 bases). Germline V CDR1 and CDR2: LGHNA, YSLEER. This CDR3 contains 16 residues. Trimming cost V 0 bases and J 2 bases, with 12 bases left between them. The CDR3: CASSQDAGADTDTQYF. In nucleotides, the CDR3 is TGCGCCAGCAGCCAAGACGCGGGGGCCGACACAGATACGCAGTATTTT.

This sequence joins TRBV7-2 and TRBJ1-2; D remains unclear. This CDR3 has 14 amino acids. V dropped 1 base and J dropped 4 bases, with 10 bases sitting between them. The germline V gene has CDR1 SGHTA and CDR2 FQGNSA. The CDR3, as DNA: TGTGCCAGCAGCTTAGTTGGGGAAAGCTATGGCTACACCTTC. Encoded protein: CASSLVGESYGYTF.

This clone was detected once. The gene calls are TRBV5-1 and TRBJ1-6; a possible D gene is TRBD1 (6 bases). Germline CDR1 is SGHRS and CDR2 is YFSETQ. This CDR3 region has 19 residues. V lost 4 bases, J lost 0 bases, and 20 bases lay in between. The CDR3 DNA follows: TGCGCCAGCAGCCCAGGGACACCGGGCGGTAGCTCCTATAATTCACCCCTCCACTTT. This encodes CASSPGTPGGSSYNSPLHF.

This chain uses TRBV13 with TRBJ2-5; D may be TRBD2 (7 bases). CDR1 PRHDT and CDR2 FYEKMQ come from the germline V gene (reference sequence). The CDR3 runs to 15 residues. Deletions cut 4 bases from V and 5 bases from J, with 17 bases between. Written as DNA, the CDR3 is TGTGCCAGCAGCTCCCCCCAAGGGGGGGATGAGACCCAGTACTTC. Translation: CASSSPQGGDETQYF.

The V and J genes are TRBV7-8 and TRBJ2-7; D may correspond to TRBD1 or TRBD2 (5 bases each). Germline CDR1 is SGHVS and CDR2 is FQNEAQ. V lost 5 bases and J 0 bases, leaving 20 bases between the germline ends. The CDR3 has 17 residues. CDR3 amino acids: CASSPRGSWGSSYEQYF. For the CDR3, the DNA is TGTGCCAGCAGCCCGAGGGGCTCGTGGGGGAGCTCCTACGAGCAGTACTTC. The complete variable domain, with remaining parts taken from reference TRBV7-8 and TRBJ2-7, reads GAGVSQSPRYKVAKRGQDVALRCDPISGHVSLFWYQQALGQGPEFLTYFQNEAQLDKSGLPSDRFFAERPEGSVSTLKIQRTQQEDSAVYLCASSPRGSWGSSYEQYFGPGTRLTVT.

The chain recombines TRBV11-2 with TRBJ2-7; TRBD2 is a possible D gene (6 bases). The CDR3 spans 15 residues. V was trimmed by 1 base and J by 3 bases, leaving 13 bases between them. CDR1 and CDR2 (germline): SGHAT, FQNNGV. CDR3 in amino acids: CASSLVVGGIYEQYF. The CDR3 bases are TGTGCCAGCAGCTTAGTAGTGGGGGGAATCTACGAGCAGTACTTC.

A remark on this clone: Other DNA sequences from this sample encode an identical CDR3 as well. The chain carries TRBV9 and TRBJ1-6, with 8 bases fitting TRBD1. Germline-derived CDR1 and CDR2 are SGDLS and YYNGEE. The CDR3 covers 15 residues. The junction had 6 bases not matched to a gene; V was cut back by 4 bases and J by 6 bases. The CDR3 is CASSPSGTGNSPLHF. The CDR3 DNA reads as TGTGCCAGCAGCCCCAGTGGGACAGGTAATTCACCCCTCCACTTT.

As concerns this clone: The same CDR3 also results from other DNA sequences found in this sample. The rearrangement joins TRBV5-1 to TRBJ1-5; D ambiguous. Between the trimmed V and J ends, which lost 0 bases and 6 bases, there was a span of 4 bases. This CDR3 region has 12 residues. Per the germline V gene, CDR1 is SGHRS and CDR2 is YFSETQ. The chain's CDR3 is CASSLEGQPQHF. In nucleotides, the CDR3 is TGCGCCAGCAGCTTGGAGGGTCAGCCCCAGCATTTT.